The clone carrying this T cell receptor beta chain came up many times. Its specificity is not known. Time point meaning: patch test 2, 6 weeks after DPC sensitization. As for treatment: therapeutic diphenylcyclopropenone sensitization with weekly scalp DPC. The library put unique molecular identifiers onto individual cDNA molecules. One entry per CDR3 protein, called by TCRdb with MiXCR from the RACE reads. Altogether about 140,000 distinct CDR3 sequences are present, about 10% being singletons, with the ten largest covering around 1.4%. This sample was taken from a study of human T cells and chemical hapten exposure. Study-wide results and limits: With DPC sensitization, TCRs exceeding 1 in 1000 frequency showed no change. Against controls, expanded TCRs gave rise to significantly more large CDR3 similarity clusters.

This specimen consisted of whole blood, obtained in connection with sensitization to the hapten diphenylcyclopropenone (DPC). The source is a woman aged 45-65 years with alopecia areata. Some clones in this sample may be carry-over from other donors' samples.

The CDR3 is CASSYGLAGDNEQFF. CDR3 coding DNA: TGTGCCAGCAGTTACGGACTAGCCGGAGACAATGAGCAGTTCTTC. V and J are TRBV6-5 and TRBJ2-1; 8 nucleotides line up with TRBD2. Per germline, CDR1 MNHEY and CDR2 SVGAGI. This CDR3 has 15 residues. V gave up 2 bases and J gave up 5 bases; unmatched junction bases: 5.